The 10 T cell receptor beta chains below all came from one sample that was sequenced in a study of immune evolution from preneoplasia to lung adenocarcinoma. Libraries were prepared by immunoSEQ multiplex PCR; TCRdb keeps only in-frame clonotypes and omits some of them. The sample lists around 7,000 clones; roughly 70% were seen once. The sample comprised FFPE atypical adenomatous hyperplasia tissue from the lung. Indicated subset: atypical adenomatous hyperplasia (AAH), lung preneoplasia. The origin of the receptors is a donor of 70 years or more with lung adenocarcinoma. Some clones in this sample may be carry-over from other donors' samples.

This clone came up a few times. The chain joins TRBV18 to TRBJ2-7, with a possible D match to TRBD1 (5 bases). Trimming removed 2 bases at V and 1 base at J, with 12 bases between. The CDR3 spans 15 residues. The germline CDR1 and CDR2 sequences are KGHSH and LQKENI. The CDR3 is CASSPWGTSSYEQYF. DNA of the CDR3: TGTGCCAGCTCACCATGGGGCACTTCATCCTACGAGCAGTACTTC.

The rearrangement links TRBV29-1 to TRBJ2-1, with 8 bases matching TRBD1. The CDR3 covers 16 residues. The germline CDR1 and CDR2 sequences are SQVTM and ANQGSEA. V lost 0 bases to trimming and J lost 4 bases; unmatched junction nucleotides: 8. The CDR3 DNA reads as TGCAGCGTTGAAGATCCCGACAGGGGAAGGTACAATGAGCAGTTCTTC. Its translation: CSVEDPDRGRYNEQFF.

V gene TRBV29-1 combines with J gene TRBJ1-4, with TRBD1 matching over 7 bases. CDR1 is SQVTM, CDR2 ANQGSEA, per germline. The CDR3 is made up of 13 amino acids. Germline trimming cut 5 bases from V and 6 bases from J; bases unmatched to any gene: 6. The CDR3 region has the DNA TGCAGCGTTCTCAGGGGGTCCGATGAAAAACTGTTTTTT. It specifies CSVLRGSDEKLFF.

V gene TRBV27 combines with J gene TRBJ1-5, with D hard to call. The germline CDR1 and CDR2 sequences are MNHEY and SMNVEV (reference sequence). V was clipped by 4 bases and J by 1 base, with 14 bases between them. CDR3 size: 16 residues. The CDR3 here is CASSSNFGGSNQPQHF. Written as DNA, the CDR3 is TGTGCCAGCAGTTCCAATTTTGGTGGCAGCAATCAGCCCCAGCATTTT.

With regard to this clone: One end of the junction varies from germline; a read error may be responsible. The chain has TRBV11-1 and TRBJ2-6; D gene uncertain. Per germline, CDR1 SGHAT and CDR2 FQDESV (reference sequence). This CDR3 region has 18 residues. Written as DNA, the CDR3 is TGTGCCAGCAGCATCGCAATTAGGCTGACAAAGTCGGGCCAACGCCCTGACTTC. This codes for CASSIAIRLTKSGQRPDF.

The chain has TRBV30 and TRBJ1-6; D remains unclear. This CDR3 has 11 residues. Trimming removed 2 bases from V and 9 bases from J, with 5 bases in between. The germline gives CDR1 GTSNPN, CDR2 SVGIG (reference sequence). The CDR3 protein is CAWSLGSPLHF. The CDR3 DNA is TGTGCCTGGAGTCTGGGTTCACCCCTCCACTTT. The full variable domain, in which reference TRBV30 and TRBJ1-6 provide the parts outside the CDR3, is SQTIHQWPATLVQPVGSPLSLECTVEGTSNPNLYWYRQAAGRGLQLLFYSVGIGQISSEVPQNLSASRPQDRQFILSSKKLLLSDSGFYLCAWSLGSPLHFGNGTRLTVT.

This rearrangement joins TRBV5-6 to TRBJ1-2; unclear D gene. The V end was cut by 7 bases, the J end by 1 base, with 20 bases between. CDR1 and CDR2 from the germline V gene are SGHDT and YYEEEE. The CDR3 is 16 amino acids. CDR3 residues: CASASLDGAGNYGYTF. Written as DNA, the CDR3 is TGTGCCAGCGCATCGTTGGACGGCGCCGGTAACTATGGCTACACCTTC.

The genes are TRBV14 and TRBJ2-1, with TRBD2 matching over 13 bases. The germline CDR1 and CDR2 sequences are SGHDN and FVKESK. Losses at the gene ends were 3 bases for V and 5 bases for J; bases not matched to a gene: 7. The CDR3 sequence is 17 residues long. The CDR3 sequence is CASSQNGLAGVNNEQFF. CDR3 in DNA: TGTGCCAGCAGCCAGAATGGACTAGCGGGAGTAAACAATGAGCAGTTCTTC.

As for this clone: This sample includes further DNA sequences coding for the same CDR3. V is TRBV7-9 and J is TRBJ2-5, with 7 bases that match TRBD1. Per germline, CDR1 SEHNR and CDR2 FQNEAQ (reference sequence). The CDR3 runs to 14 residues. With V trimmed by 4 bases and J by 1 base, 3 bases remained unmatched. For the CDR3, the DNA is TGTGCCAGCAGCTATGACAGGGTCCAAGAGACCCAGTACTTC. Protein product: CASSYDRVQETQYF.

This clone was seen a handful of times. J is TRBJ2-3 and V is TRBV18, with D possibly matching TRBD1 (5 bases). V was clipped by 6 bases and J by 4 bases, with 11 bases between them. The CDR3 loop spans 13 amino acids. Germline loops: CDR1 KGHSH, CDR2 LQKENI. The CDR3 spells CASSPDTPDTQYF. The CDR3 DNA reads TGTGCCAGCTCGCCGGACACACCAGATACGCAGTATTTT.